This passage covers 9 T cell receptor beta chains from one sample sequenced in a study of blood T cell repertoires in COVID-19. Assay: immunoSEQ multiplex PCR; the TCRdb copy retains only in-frame clones and omits some. The sample gives 140,000 to 150,000 clones, around 90% of which show up once; about 1.7% is in the top ten. The sequenced sample consisted of peripheral blood. These TCRs come from a woman in her forties or fifties with acute or convalescent COVID-19.

The rearrangement uses TRBV19 and TRBJ1-2, with D hard to call. V was shortened by 3 bases and J by 3 bases, with 11 bases between the two germline ends. This CDR3 is built from 14 residues. CDR1 and CDR2 from the germline V gene are LNHDA and SQIVND (reference sequence). CDR3 sequence: CASSIAGSYYGYTF. In DNA form, the CDR3 reads TGTGCCAGTAGTATTGCGGGGTCTTACTATGGCTACACCTTC. The full variable domain, in which reference TRBV19 and TRBJ1-2 provide the parts outside the CDR3, is DGGITQSPKYLFRKEGQNVTLSCEQNLNHDAMYWYRQDPGQGLRLIYYSQIVNDFQKGDIAEGYSVSREKKESFPLTVTSAQKNPTAFYLCASSIAGSYYGYTFGSGTRLTVV.

J is TRBJ1-6 and V is TRBV9; tentatively, D is TRBD1 (5 bases). Germline V gene lookup returns CDR1 SGDLS and CDR2 YYNGEE. The CDR3 is 15 residues long. Deletions cut 0 bases from V and 7 bases from J, with 11 bases between. DNA of the CDR3: TGTGCCAGCAGCGTAGAGACCAGGGTAAATTCACCCCTCCACTTT. Amino acids: CASSVETRVNSPLHF.

This clone was seen at least ten times. The chain recombines TRBV27 with TRBJ2-1, with D tentatively TRBD1 (5 bases). The CDR3 is 14 amino acids. V dropped 4 bases and J dropped 8 bases, with 15 bases sitting between them. Per the germline V gene, CDR1 is MNHEY and CDR2 is SMNVEV (reference sequence). The CDR3 sequence is CASSYRSGIDEQFF. In nucleotides, the CDR3 is TGTGCCAGCAGTTACAGGTCAGGGATTGATGAGCAGTTCTTC.

This chain links TRBV14 with TRBJ1-1; D call uncertain. Germline values: CDR1 SGHDN, CDR2 FVKESK. Trimming took off 4 bases at V and 5 bases at J, with 11 bases between the two ends. The CDR3 totals 13 residues. The CDR3 sequence: CASSRTDSTEAFF. The CDR3 coding sequence is TGTGCCAGCAGCCGGACGGACTCAACTGAAGCTTTCTTT.

This rearrangement joins TRBV25-1 to TRBJ2-7; no reliable D call. The CDR3 is 12 amino acids. Germline V gene lookup returns CDR1 MGHDK and CDR2 SYGVNS. The ends were cut back, 0 bases at V and 3 bases at J, with 3 bases in the middle. DNA for the CDR3: TGTGCCAGCAGTGAATATCACTACGAGCAGTACTTC. This encodes CASSEYHYEQYF.

The rearrangement joins TRBV14 to TRBJ1-2; D is uncertain. The CDR3 spans 12 residues. Germline CDR1 and CDR2: SGHDN and FVKESK. V lost 4 bases to trimming and J lost 1 base, with 4 bases between them. The CDR3 sequence: CASSRGNYGYTF. CDR3 coding DNA: TGTGCCAGCAGCCGAGGTAACTATGGCTACACCTTC.

The rearrangement links TRBV5-1 to TRBJ2-3; 9 bases map to TRBD2. This CDR3 comprises 17 residues. Per the germline V gene, CDR1 is SGHRS and CDR2 is YFSETQ. V gave up 4 bases and J gave up 1 base; unmatched junction bases: 10. The CDR3 DNA sequence: TGCGCCAGCAGCCCTCTTAGCGGGGGCCAAGGCACAGATACGCAGTATTTT. It codes for CASSPLSGGQGTDTQYF.

The CDR3 protein is CAWSRKQGNTEAFF. CDR3 bases: TGTGCCTGGAGTAGGAAACAGGGTAACACTGAAGCTTTCTTT. The gene calls are TRBV30 and TRBJ1-1, with D possibly matching TRBD1 (6 bases). From germline, CDR1 is GTSNPN and CDR2 SVGIG (reference sequence). Trimming pared 2 bases from V and 2 bases from J, leaving 12 bases between. CDR3 length: 14 residues. Supplemented by reference TRBV30 and TRBJ1-1, the full variable domain reads SQTIHQWPATLVQPVGSPLSLECTVEGTSNPNLYWYRQAAGRGLQLLFYSVGIGQISSEVPQNLSASRPQDRQFILSSKKLLLSDSGFYLCAWSRKQGNTEAFFGQGTRLTVV.

This clone appeared once. The chain recombines TRBV5-1 with TRBJ2-5, with 9 bases identical to TRBD2. This CDR3 has 16 amino acids. Germline CDR1 SGHRS, CDR2 YFSETQ. V lost 2 bases, J lost 0 bases, and 5 bases stayed unmatched. CDR3 loop: CASSLFAGGYQETQYF. The CDR3 nucleotides read TGCGCCAGCAGCTTATTTGCGGGGGGGTACCAAGAGACCCAGTACTTC.